This is a list of T cell receptor beta chains from one sample in a study of OX40 agonist ivuxolimab in advanced cancers. The protocol was immunoSEQ multiplex PCR, while the TCRdb copy is restricted to in-frame clones and leaves out a portion. In the table there are 11,000 to 15,000 clones, under 95% of which are singletons. Sequenced material: CD4+ or CD8+ T cells sorted from blood, taken in a trial of the OX40 agonist ivuxolimab. These receptors all stem from an adult with an advanced solid tumor such as melanoma, head and neck, liver or kidney cancer. Both conserved end residues are part of each CDR3. D genes are given only for firm matches. Expanded clones are given a class, and other clones once, few, many or no size at all.

TRBJ1-3 | TRBV5-6 | . | once | TGTGCCAGCAGCTTGTCCTTTACGGGGTGGCCTTCTGGAAACACCATATATTTT | CASSLSFTGWPSGNTIYF
TRBJ2-5 | TRBV27 | TRBD2 | . | TGTGCCAGCAGAGTTGGGGCGGGAGCCCCCCAAGAGACCCAGTACTTC | CASRVGAGAPQETQYF
TRBJ1-5 | TRBV5-1 | . | . | TGCGCCAGCAGCCTGTACCCCGGGGGCTCAAGGGACAATCAGCCCCAGCATTTT | CASSLYPGGSRDNQPQHF
TRBJ1-5 | TRBV19 | . | once | TGTGCCAGTATAAGTTCTGGGGACCGAACATCGGTGGCCCAGCATTTT | CASISSGDRTSVAQHF
TRBJ2-7 | TRBV30 | . | . | TGTTCTCAAGGCACGGGAGAGCTTGATCCCCACATCATCGAGCAGTACTTC | CSQGTGELDPHIIEQYF
TRBJ2-1 | TRBV27 | . | . | TGTGCCAGCAGTTTAGCTAGCTACAATGAGCAGTTCTTC | CASSLASYNEQFF
TRBJ2-7 | TRBV5-4 | . | . | TGTGCCAGCAGCGCCCCGGGGAGCTCCTACGAGCAGTACTTC | CASSAPGSSYEQYF
TRBJ2-1 | TRBV7-8 | TRBD1 | . | TGTGCCAGCAGGTCTACTGGTGACAGGGGGTTTTTGGTTGAGCAGTTCTTC | CASRSTGDRGFLVEQFF
TRBJ2-2 | TRBV4-1 | TRBD2 | . | TGCGCCAGCAGCCCGGGGACTAGCGTAGTCGACACCGGGGAGCTGTTTTTT | CASSPGTSVVDTGELFF
TRBJ1-5 | TRBV19 | . | once | TGTGCCAGTAGTATAGGTGGGGATCAGCCCCAGCATTTT | CASSIGGDQPQHF
TRBJ2-1 | TRBV30 | . | . | TGTGCCTGGAGTGCAGGGACTCCAGGGGGGAATGAGCAGTTCTTC | CAWSAGTPGGNEQFF
TRBJ2-7 | TRBV6-4 | TRBD1 | . | TGTGCCAGCAGTGACCCCCGGGACAGGGGCCCCTACGAGCAGTACTTC | CASSDPRDRGPYEQYF
TRBJ2-1 | TRBV9 | . | . | TGTGCCAGCAGCCCCTTTCCCACAACATACAATGAGCAGTTCTTC | CASSPFPTTYNEQFF
TRBJ2-7 | TRBV14 | TRBD1 | . | TGTGCCAGCAGCCAGACAGGGTACGAGCAGTACTTC | CASSQTGYEQYF
TRBJ2-3 | TRBV27 | . | . | TGTGCCAGCAGTTCCCCCCCGGCAGGCATAGATACGCAGTATTTT | CASSSPPAGIDTQYF
TRBJ2-1 | TRBV5-8 | TRBD2 | . | TGTGCCAGCAGCTTGATTGGGACTAGTTTTGGGGATGAGCAGTTCTTC | CASSLIGTSFGDEQFF
TRBJ2-7 | TRBV19 | . | . | TGTGCCAGTAGTGAAATCGGGACAAACTACTACGAGCAGTACTTC | CASSEIGTNYYEQYF
TRBJ2-7 | TRBV5-1 | TRBD2 | . | TGCGCCAGCAGCCCCGAGGGGGGACTAGCGGGGTACTACGAGCAGTACTTC | CASSPEGGLAGYYEQYF
TRBJ1-1 | TRBV5-8 | . | . | TGTGCCAGCAAAACGGACAGAATGAACACTGAAGCTTTCTTT | CASKTDRMNTEAFF
TRBJ2-7 | TRBV28 | TRBD1 | . | TGTGCCAGCAGTTTATCAGGGGGCTACGAGCAGTACTTC | CASSLSGGYEQYF
TRBJ1-2 | TRBV7-9 | . | . | TGTGCCAGCAGCCCAGGGTTGGATGGCTACACCTTC | CASSPGLDGYTF
TRBJ1-4 | TRBV5-6 | . | . | TGTGCCAGCAGCTTGTACAGTATCCGGGAAAAACTGTTTTTT | CASSLYSIREKLFF
TRBJ1-5 | TRBV5-1 | TRBD1 | . | TGCGCCAGCAGGGGTGGGACAGGGGGCTTTGAGCCCCAGCATTTT | CASRGGTGGFEPQHF
TRBJ2-3 | TRBV9 | . | . | TGTGCCAGCAGCCCCCCCACCGGAGATACGCAGTATTTT | CASSPPTGDTQYF
TRBJ1-3 | TRBV5-6 | . | . | TGTGCCAGCACGGACCTATCTGGAAACACCATATATTTT | CASTDLSGNTIYF
TRBJ1-5 | TRBV27 | TRBD1 | . | TGTGCCAGCAGTCTACAGGGGGCCCGTCAGCCCCAGCATTTT | CASSLQGARQPQHF
TRBJ1-2 | TRBV13 | TRBD1 | . | TGTGCCAGCAGCTTGGCGGGACAGGGATTAGGCTACACCTTC | CASSLAGQGLGYTF
TRBJ1-2 | TRBV6-6 | . | . | TGTGCCAGCAGCAGCCCAGACTATGGCTACACCTTC | CASSSPDYGYTF
TRBJ2-5 | TRBV27 | . | . | TGTGCCAGCAGCTCCCTTCCCACTCGGAAGACCCAGTACTTC | CASSSLPTRKTQYF
TRBJ2-5 | TRBV28 | TRBD2 | . | TGTGCCAGCAGTTTATCCAACGGGGGGGGGCGAGGTCTTGAAGAGACCCAGTACTTC | CASSLSNGGGRGLEETQYF
TRBJ1-4 | TRBV4-1 | . | . | TGCGCCAGCAGCCAACACCCCAGGGCCAACGAAAAACTGTTTTTT | CASSQHPRANEKLFF
TRBJ1-2 | TRBV6-4 | . | . | TGTGCCAGCAGTGACGGTGAAGGGTTTACGGGCTACACCTTC | CASSDGEGFTGYTF